The source of this T cell receptor beta chain is a study of vaccination and CD4 T cells after COVID-19 (dated by TCRdb to 2022 to 2024). About the full investigation: Convalescent patients had a positive SARS-CoV-2 result on nasal swab PCR, and of these patients, several had mild disease and one had severe disease. Six males and four females were included in the convalescent cohort, with two Hispanic individuals, seven Caucasians, two Asians and one multiracial person represented. Post-COVID blood samples were collected from convalescent patients a median of roughly 100 days after diagnosis, with a range of about 35 to 170 days. Participants got two doses of the Pfizer-BioNTech BNT162b2 vaccine (n=8) or two doses of the Moderna mRNA-1273 vaccine (n=2). In control cultures, a CEFX viral epitope pool was used as positive control, an HIV-1 Nef peptide pool was used as negative control, or no peptide was added. Culture stimuli were overlapping spike peptide pools from SARS-CoV-2 and from the common cold coronaviruses HCoV-NL63, HCoV-OC43 and HCoV-229E. In roughly eleven COVID-19 convalescent patients and 4 infection-naive healthy vaccine recipients, the spike-specific CD4+ TCR repertoire before mRNA vaccination was compared with the repertoire after mRNA vaccination. Post-vaccine blood samples were taken a median of approximately 70 days after the second vaccine dose, with a range of roughly 14 to 250 days.

Counted from cysteine to phenylalanine, this CDR3 has 17 amino acids. This entry keeps only the CDR3 DNA: 51 bases, framed from base 1. A distance of 19 bases separates the germline ends of V and J, which lose 6 bases and 1 base respectively. The protocol used for the library was PCR. At the Johns Hopkins FTIC core, DNA from the cultured CD4+ T cells underwent TCR sequencing with the Oncomine TCR Beta short-read assay. The QIAamp micro DNA kit was used to extract genomic DNA from the cultured CD4+ T cells. Oncomine TCR Beta libraries made from cultured CD4+ T cells were pooled using unique dual indexes and sequenced on an Illumina iSeq 100. Regarding the original processing steps: Non-productive sequences were filtered out, and CDR3s that did not start with C, did not end with F or W, or were shorter than 7 amino acids were discarded. The MANAFEST web application was used to identify antigen-specific clonotypes by comparing peptide-stimulated wells against reference wells and other culture wells. To be called positive, a clone needed an FDR below 0.05, an odds ratio above 5, and a productive frequency above 0.1% in at least two of three replicate wells. A clonotype was classed as cross-reactive if the clonotype showed significant expansion both in SARS-CoV-2 spike wells and in at least one common cold coronavirus spike condition. Levenshtein distances (stringdist) and unrooted phylogenetic trees (ape) in R version 3.6.1 were used to assess CDR3 homology. Using fastp trimming at Q25 and MiXCR clonotype assembly, TCRdb reanalyzed the public sequencing data and kept in-frame beta chains. Rows with one shared CDR3 protein collapse into an entry with the most common genes and DNA. The V and J calls and clone size are TCRdb's, not the authors'. Within this sample are approximately 20,000 distinct CDR3 sequences, with approximately 50% of them counted one time only. About 4.6% of the sample belongs to the ten largest clones.

Study-wide findings and limitations: The median number of SARS-CoV-2-reactive clonotypes rose from around 22 after infection to some 37 after vaccination, but the change was not significant. In convalescent patients, a median roughly 87% of post-vaccine SARS-CoV-2-reactive clones were detected only after vaccination, suggesting vaccine-specific priming. In convalescent patients, nearly all vaccine-specific clones (304 of 307) were found to be mono-reactive for SARS-CoV-2 spike rather than cross-reactive with common cold coronaviruses. The number of convalescent patients in the study was relatively small, and the study did not examine early timepoints following natural infection.

Per the publication, the treatment or condition label means: roughly 11-day PBMC culture with coronavirus spike peptide pools or control peptides (ViraFEST assay). The ViraFEST assay was used in the study, in which antigen-specific T cells were expanded with peptide pools and expanded clonotypes were subsequently identified by TCR sequencing. Positive SARS-CoV-2 PCR tests in the convalescent patients dated from March to December 2020, before Alpha, Beta and Delta variants emerged in the United States. Each well held 2.2 million or so PBMCs cultured with 10 ug/ml peptide pools in IMDM containing roughly 4.7% human AB serum and roughly 9.3 IU/ml IL-2. Half of the culture medium was replaced with fresh IL-2-containing medium on days 3 and 7. After more than 8 days of culture, CD4+ T cells were isolated by negative selection using the EasySep CD4+ T cell isolation kit. Ficoll-Paque Plus gradient centrifugation was used to isolate PBMCs from whole blood, and the isolated PBMCs were then either used fresh or cryopreserved at -140C. In general, triplicate wells were set up for every culture condition.

This clonotype was counted between two and nine times. Its antigen is not yet known. The sample holds no much larger clone one base away, and base qualities are not on file. The sequence was collected from a human donor who had recovered from COVID-19. Sequencing was done on a sample of CD4+ T cells from blood, cultured in vitro. This chain is built from TRBV12-3 or TRBV12-4 and TRBJ1-5, with no D gene named confidently. The CDR3 region reads CASSMRLGPLSNQPQHF. The nucleotide sequence is TGTGCCAGCAGCATGAGGTTGGGCCCCCTAAGCAATCAGCCCCAGCATTTT.